The next 15 T cell receptor beta chains were all read from a single sample in a study of cytomegalovirus exposure and HLA in healthy donors. Assay used: immunoSEQ multiplex PCR; TCRdb lists only in-frame clones, some missing. The repertoire holds under 140,000 clones, with roughly nine tenths as singletons. The source material was PBMCs. These receptor sequences come from a woman aged 18-29 years in good health and CMV-seronegative.

V gene TRBV7-2 combines with J gene TRBJ2-7; 7 bases are shared with TRBD1. Losses at the gene ends were 5 bases for V and 1 base for J; bases not matched to a gene: 8. This CDR3 is 15 amino acids long. In germline, CDR1 is SGHTA, CDR2 FQGNSA. In DNA, the CDR3 is TGTGCCAGCAGCCAAGACGGACAGGCGTCCTACGAGCAGTACTTC. Translation gives CASSQDGQASYEQYF.

The rearrangement uses TRBV4-3 and TRBJ1-1; D remains unclear. The V end was cut by 0 bases, the J end by 8 bases, with 10 bases between. The germline V gene has CDR1 LGHNA and CDR2 YSLEER. This CDR3 has 13 residues. This chain's CDR3 is CASSQDYRGEAFF. CDR3 bases: TGCGCCAGCAGCCAAGATTATAGAGGGGAAGCTTTCTTT.

The chain uses TRBV18 and TRBJ2-7, with D possibly TRBD1 on 6 matching bases. Germline loops: CDR1 KGHSH, CDR2 LQKENI. CDR3 size: 14 residues. V was cut by 4 bases and J by 1 base, with 11 bases left in between. The CDR3: CASSRYRDSYEQYF. CDR3 nucleotide sequence: TGTGCCAGCTCACGCTACAGGGATTCCTACGAGCAGTACTTC.

Only one count was recorded for this clone. This sequence joins TRBV30 and TRBJ1-2, with TRBD1 matching over 8 bases. The CDR3 has 17 residues. Trimming removed 3 bases from V and 4 bases from J; junction bases left unmatched: 16. CDR1 GTSNPN and CDR2 SVGIG come from the germline V gene (reference sequence). The CDR3 bases are TGTGCCTGGAGGATCCAAGGAACTCAGGGGGCCTTCTATGGCTACACCTTC. Its translation is CAWRIQGTQGAFYGYTF.

The chain uses TRBV5-1 and TRBJ1-3; weak D call: TRBD1 (5 bases). This CDR3 comprises 15 residues. Between the trimmed V and J ends, which lost 4 bases and 4 bases, there was a span of 15 bases. The V gene's germline CDR1 is SGHRS and CDR2 YFSETQ. The CDR3 sequence is CASSLDWRDGNTIYF. For the CDR3, the DNA is TGCGCCAGCAGCCTGGACTGGAGGGACGGAAACACCATATATTTT.

The V call is TRBV5-1, the J call TRBJ2-2; 7 bases fit TRBD1. The germline CDR1 and CDR2 sequences are SGHRS and YFSETQ. The CDR3 runs to 14 residues. J was trimmed by 7 bases and V by 4 bases; bases with no gene match: 7. CDR3 sequence: CASSLGQAIGELFF. CDR3 DNA sequence: TGCGCCAGCAGCCTAGGACAGGCCATCGGGGAGCTGTTTTTT.

The rearrangement links TRBV6-6 to TRBJ2-2, with TRBD1 matching 7 bases. From germline, CDR1 is MNHNY and CDR2 SVGAGI (reference sequence). J gave up 8 bases and V 7 bases, and 13 bases lay outside the gene matches. The CDR3 contains 15 residues. CDR3 nucleotides: TGTGCCAGCACCAATACAGGGACAGCCGTGGGGGAGCTGTTTTTT. Its protein is CASTNTGTAVGELFF.

The V gene is TRBV6-4, the J gene TRBJ1-1; 8 bases line up with TRBD1. V was pared by 6 bases and J by 4 bases, with 4 bases of the junction left unmatched. Germline CDR1 and CDR2: MRHNA and SNTAGT. The CDR3 is 13 residues long. The CDR3 DNA sequence: TGTGCCAGCAGAGGACAGGGAGGCACTGAAGCTTTCTTT. Protein: CASRGQGGTEAFF.

The chain is built from TRBV27 and TRBJ2-1; 7 positions match TRBD1. Germline V lookup: CDR1 MNHEY, CDR2 SMNVEV (reference sequence). This CDR3 spans 18 amino acids. After removal of 0 bases from V and 0 bases from J, the junction contained 8 bases not matched to a gene. The CDR3 spells CASSLSRIGGRSYNEQFF. CDR3 coding DNA: TGTGCCAGCAGTTTATCGAGGATAGGGGGCCGCTCCTACAATGAGCAGTTCTTC.

The chain couples TRBV9 to TRBJ2-1; no reliable D call. Trimming cost V 0 bases and J 5 bases, with 6 bases left between them. The CDR3 covers 13 residues. CDR1 is SGDLS, CDR2 YYNGEE, per germline. CDR3 bases: TGTGCCAGCAGCGTAGGAGTTGACAATGAGCAGTTCTTC. Translating gives CASSVGVDNEQFF.

This sequence joins TRBV7-9 and TRBJ1-1; D remains unclear. Germline V gives CDR1 SEHNR, CDR2 FQNEAQ (reference sequence). This CDR3 is 13 amino acids long. The V and J ends lost 5 bases and 4 bases respectively, with 11 bases between them. CDR3 sequence: CASSTRRVTEAFF. The CDR3 nucleotides read TGTGCCAGCAGCACCCGACGGGTCACTGAAGCTTTCTTT. The whole variable domain, filled in from reference TRBV7-9 and TRBJ1-1, reads DTGVSQNPRHKITKRGQNVTFRCDPISEHNRLYWYRQTLGQGPEFLTYFQNEAQLEKSRLLSDRFSAERPKGSFSTLEIQRTEQGDSAMYLCASSTRRVTEAFFGQGTRLTVV.

This chain links TRBV4-2 with TRBJ2-7; tentative D call: TRBD1 (6 bases). The CDR3 is 12 amino acids. Germline assignment: CDR1 LGHNA and CDR2 YNFKEQ. Trimming left V 8 bases short and J 7 bases short, with 15 bases between. CDR3 sequence: CASAAGTREQYF. CDR3 nucleotides: TGTGCCAGCGCTGCCGGGACAAGGGAGCAGTACTTC.

This clone was seen just once. This chain joins TRBV7-3 and TRBJ2-7; the D gene is possibly TRBD1 (6 bases). This CDR3 has 12 residues. The V end lost 5 bases, the J end lost 7 bases, and 12 bases lay between the germline ends. Germline CDR1 SGHTA, CDR2 FQGTGA. Here the CDR3 reads CASSHRVGEQYF. The CDR3 nucleotides read TGTGCCAGCAGCCACAGGGTTGGGGAGCAGTACTTC.

This chain connects TRBV9 to TRBJ2-7, with 16 bases aligning to TRBD2. CDR1 SGDLS and CDR2 YYNGEE come from the germline V gene. V lost 6 bases, J lost 4 bases, and 7 bases stayed unmatched. This CDR3 has 16 residues. The CDR3 bases are TGTGCCAGCACCCCGGGACTAGCGGGAGGGCTGTACGAGCAGTACTTC. It is translated as CASTPGLAGGLYEQYF.

CDR3 protein: CASSLVSPPRGGYGYTF. The CDR3 DNA sequence: TGTGCCAGCAGCTTAGTGTCCCCCCCCAGGGGTGGCTATGGCTACACCTTC. The rearrangement links TRBV7-2 to TRBJ1-2; possibly TRBD1 for D (6 bases). Germline loops: CDR1 SGHTA, CDR2 FQGNSA. The CDR3 length is 17 residues. The germline V and J ends were trimmed by 1 base and 4 bases, with 19 bases remaining between them.